This passage covers 24 T cell receptor beta chains from one sample sequenced in a study of cytomegalovirus exposure and HLA in healthy donors. The study ran its PCR with 60 Vbeta and 13 Jbeta primers. The data were produced by immunoSEQ multiplex PCR, yet TCRdb's version contains in-frame clones alone and is incomplete. The table records roughly 140,000 clones, 60% to 80% of them present only once. Sequencing input: PBMCs. These receptors all stem from a woman between 50 and 59 years old in good health and CMV-seronegative.

The chain couples TRBV7-8 to TRBJ1-5; 10 nucleotides align to TRBD1. This CDR3 comprises 16 residues. V lost 2 bases, J lost 4 bases, and 5 bases stayed unmatched. CDR1 and CDR2 from the germline V gene are SGHVS and FQNEAQ. In nucleotides, the CDR3 is TGTGCCAGCAGCTTAACGGGACAGGGGTTAAATCAGCCCCAGCATTTT. Translated, it gives CASSLTGQGLNQPQHF. Full variable domain (remainder filled in from reference TRBV7-8 and TRBJ1-5): GAGVSQSPRYKVAKRGQDVALRCDPISGHVSLFWYQQALGQGPEFLTYFQNEAQLDKSGLPSDRFFAERPEGSVSTLKIQRTQQEDSAVYLCASSLTGQGLNQPQHFGDGTRLSIL.

In the case of this clone: The junction shows a germline mismatch at one end, possibly a read error. The chain links TRBV7-9 to TRBJ2-1, with 8 bases that match TRBD2. The CDR3 length is 12 residues. Germline CDR1 and CDR2: SEHNR and FQNEAQ (reference sequence). In nucleotides, the CDR3 is TGTTCCAGCAGCTCATTAGCGGGATCGAAGTTCTTC. As protein: CSSSSLAGSKFF.

The gene calls are TRBV7-6 and TRBJ1-2; no clear D gene. Germline assignment: CDR1 SGHVS and CDR2 FNYEAQ. Trimming took 1 base from V and 6 from J, leaving 12 bases between them. There are 14 residues in the CDR3. The CDR3 spells CASSLGAEKHGYTF. CDR3 DNA: TGTGCCAGCAGCTTAGGGGCAGAAAAACATGGCTACACCTTC.

The V gene is TRBV29-1, the J gene TRBJ2-7, with D possibly matching TRBD1 (6 bases). V lost 4 bases, J lost 4 bases, and 20 bases lay in between. The CDR3 has 15 amino acids. The germline V gene has CDR1 SQVTM and CDR2 ANQGSEA. In DNA form, the CDR3 reads TGCAGCGTTGTCACCCCGCCAGGGCAGGGGTACGAGCAGTACTTC. It translates to CSVVTPPGQGYEQYF.

This chain joins TRBV6-5 and TRBJ2-7; no clear D. V was clipped by 1 base and J by 4 bases, with 5 bases between them. CDR1 is MNHEY, CDR2 SVGAGI, per germline. This CDR3 is 12 amino acids long. This CDR3 is CASSYFGYEQYF. In DNA, the CDR3 is TGTGCCAGCAGTTACTTCGGGTACGAGCAGTACTTC.

This sequence joins TRBV6-5 and TRBJ1-5, with TRBD1 as a possible D gene (6 bases). The CDR3 sequence is 13 residues long. Trimming shortened V by 4 bases and J by 4 bases, and 8 bases separated the two germline ends. CDR1 and CDR2 (germline): MNHEY, SVGAGI. The CDR3 sequence: CASSSQGNQPQHF. Here the CDR3 DNA reads TGTGCCAGCAGTTCACAGGGAAATCAGCCCCAGCATTTT.

This clone was detected once. This sequence joins TRBV6-5 and TRBJ2-2; 7 bases fit TRBD2. CDR1 and CDR2 (germline): MNHEY, SVGAGI. The V gene end was trimmed by 6 bases and the J gene end by 5 bases; junction bases not matched to a gene: 3. The CDR3 runs to 13 residues. CDR3 sequence: CASSRGGTGELFF. The CDR3 nucleotides read TGTGCCAGCAGCCGCGGGGGTACCGGGGAGCTGTTTTTT.

The CDR3 loop reads CASSIGTGEKAFF. The CDR3 region has the DNA TGTGCCAGTAGTATAGGGACAGGCGAGAAAGCTTTCTTT. The chain couples TRBV19 to TRBJ1-1; TRBD1 matches 7 bases. The germline CDR1 and CDR2 sequences are LNHDA and SQIVND (reference sequence). V lost 1 base, J lost 9 bases, and 5 bases stayed unmatched. The CDR3 consists of 13 residues. The variable domain in full, with the rest retrieved from reference TRBV19 and TRBJ1-1, is DGGITQSPKYLFRKEGQNVTLSCEQNLNHDAMYWYRQDPGQGLRLIYYSQIVNDFQKGDIAEGYSVSREKKESFPLTVTSAQKNPTAFYLCASSIGTGEKAFFGQGTRLTVV.

This chain uses TRBV7-9 with TRBJ1-6; D is possibly TRBD1 (5 bases). CDR1 is SEHNR and CDR2 is FQNEAQ in the germline V gene (reference sequence). With 4 bases removed from V and 9 bases from J, the gap between germline ends came to 16 bases. The CDR3 covers 15 residues. CDR3 sequence: CASSYGGASSSPLHF. The CDR3 nucleotides read TGTGCCAGCAGCTACGGTGGGGCCTCGTCTTCACCCCTCCACTTT.

This chain links TRBV2 with TRBJ1-2; no clear D. V was pared by 3 bases and J by 10 bases, with 12 bases between. This CDR3 region has 12 residues. Germline V gene sequence: CDR1 SNHLY, CDR2 FYNNEI. The CDR3 nucleotides read TGTGCCAGCAGTGATCCTACGGGTGACTACACCTTC. Amino acids: CASSDPTGDYTF.

The chain is built from TRBV5-1 and TRBJ2-6; the match to TRBD1 covers 9 bases. The CDR3 runs 16 residues. V was clipped by 7 bases and J by 2 bases; unmatched bases: 7. Per the germline V gene, CDR1 is SGHRS and CDR2 is YFSETQ. The CDR3 spells CASEDTGGAGANVLTF. The CDR3 nucleotides read TGCGCCAGCGAGGACACAGGGGGCGCTGGGGCCAACGTCCTGACTTTC.

The J gene is TRBJ2-5, the V gene TRBV11-2, with 13 nucleotides matching TRBD2. The V and J ends lost 0 bases and 3 bases, in that order; junction bases with no gene match: 1. Germline-derived CDR1 and CDR2 are SGHAT and FQNNGV. There are 16 residues in the CDR3. CDR3: CASSLETSGRKETQYF. DNA for the CDR3: TGTGCCAGCAGCTTAGAGACTAGCGGGAGGAAAGAGACCCAGTACTTC.

This clone was seen only a few times. This chain joins TRBV7-6 and TRBJ1-5; D ambiguous. The germline V gene has CDR1 SGHVS and CDR2 FNYEAQ. V dropped 1 base and J dropped 1 base, with 17 bases sitting between them. The CDR3 is made up of 18 amino acids. The CDR3: CASSLGPFEHLSNQPQHF. In nucleotides, the CDR3 is TGTGCCAGCAGCTTAGGGCCATTCGAACACCTCAGCAATCAGCCCCAGCATTTT.

The gene calls are TRBV23-1 and TRBJ1-1, with 10 positions matching TRBD1. TRBV23-1 is marked as an open reading frame, function uncertain. This CDR3 spans 17 amino acids. V lost 4 bases, J lost 3 bases, and 11 bases stayed unmatched. CDR3 residues: CASSLPGQGKNDTEAFF. In nucleotides, the CDR3 is TGCGCCAGCAGTCTCCCGGGACAGGGGAAGAATGACACTGAAGCTTTCTTT.

A few counts support this clone. The gene calls are TRBV6-5 and TRBJ2-2, with TRBD1 as a possible D gene (6 bases). Trimming removed 6 bases from V and 3 bases from J, with 14 bases in between. CDR1 MNHEY and CDR2 SVGAGI come from the germline V gene. The CDR3 contains 15 residues. The CDR3 DNA reads as TGTGCCAGCAGCCACAACAGGGCCTACACCGGGGAGCTGTTTTTT. It specifies CASSHNRAYTGELFF.

The sample holds a few counts of this clone. The CDR3, as DNA: TGTGCCAGCAGCCAAGATTTGGGACTAGCGCGGTACGAGCAGTACTTC. It is translated as CASSQDLGLARYEQYF. V and J are TRBV14 and TRBJ2-7; 10 bases line up with TRBD2. Germline V gives CDR1 SGHDN, CDR2 FVKESK. The CDR3 consists of 16 residues. J was trimmed by 4 bases and V by 0 bases; bases with no gene match: 6. The whole variable domain, filled in from reference TRBV14 and TRBJ2-7, reads EAGVTQFPSHSVIEKGQTVTLRCDPISGHDNLYWYRRVMGKEIKFLLHFVKESKQDESGMPNNRFLAERTGGTYSTLKVQPAELEDSGVYFCASSQDLGLARYEQYFGPGTRLTVT.

The rearrangement uses TRBV12-5 and TRBJ2-7; TRBD1 matches 7 bases. The CDR3 is made up of 16 amino acids. The V gene's germline CDR1 is LGHNT and CDR2 FRNRAP. With V trimmed by 1 base and J by 1 base, 7 bases remained unmatched. CDR3: CASGLATGQLSYEQYF. Here the CDR3 DNA reads TGTGCTAGTGGTTTGGCGACAGGGCAGTTGTCCTACGAGCAGTACTTC.

V gene TRBV30 combines with J gene TRBJ1-2, with 8 nucleotides matching TRBD1. The V gene end was trimmed by 7 bases and the J gene end by 4 bases; junction bases not matched to a gene: 8. The CDR3 is 13 amino acids. Germline loops: CDR1 GTSNPN, CDR2 SVGIG (reference sequence). The CDR3 coding sequence is TGTGCCTCACAGGGGGGGGAAAGCTATGGCTACACCTTC. Its translation: CASQGGESYGYTF.

The chain carries TRBV2 and TRBJ2-7; D is perhaps TRBD2 (5 bases). The germline V gene encodes CDR1 SNHLY and CDR2 FYNNEI. V was trimmed by 5 bases and J by 6 bases, leaving 11 bases between them. The CDR3 is 12 residues long. The CDR3 DNA is TGTGCCAGCAGTCTTCTAGCAAGCGAGCAGTACTTC. Encoded protein: CASSLLASEQYF.

In this sample, this clone turned up once. The chain employs TRBV7-8 and TRBJ2-1, with a weak D call TRBD2 (6 bases). This CDR3 region has 18 residues. CDR1 and CDR2 (germline): SGHVS, FQNEAQ. The V and J ends lost 3 bases and 6 bases respectively, with 24 bases between them. The CDR3 nucleotides are TGTGCCAGCAGCTTTTTGAGTGGAGCGGGCATGATTGTCAATGAGCAGTTCTTC. This encodes CASSFLSGAGMIVNEQFF.

The V gene is TRBV21-1, the J gene TRBJ2-7; the DNA was not used to check the table's D call, TRBD1. TRBV21-1 is a known pseudogene. The CDR3 sequence is 15 residues long. The CDR3: CASSDLTGTAYEQYF. CDR3 DNA: TGTGCCAGCAGCGACCTGACAGGGACCGCTTACGAGCAGTACTTC.

The chain uses TRBV27 and TRBJ2-7, with TRBD2 as a possible D gene (7 bases). The CDR3 is 15 amino acids. The germline CDR1 and CDR2 sequences are MNHEY and SMNVEV (reference sequence). Trimming pared 3 bases from V and 2 bases from J, leaving 14 bases between. The CDR3 loop reads CASSFARGAAYEQYF. The CDR3 DNA reads as TGTGCCAGCAGTTTTGCACGGGGGGCCGCCTACGAGCAGTACTTC.

In DNA, the CDR3 is TGTGCCAGCGCAGGGGGAATGACCGGGGAGCTGTTTTTT. Protein: CASAGGMTGELFF. This chain connects TRBV7-6 to TRBJ2-2; 7 bases are shared with TRBD1. CDR1 and CDR2 (germline): SGHVS, FNYEAQ. After removal of 8 bases from V and 5 bases from J, the junction contained 5 bases not matched to a gene. This CDR3 is built from 13 residues.

The V gene is TRBV15, the J gene TRBJ2-7; tentative D call: TRBD1 (6 bases). Germline CDR1 LNHNV, CDR2 YYDKDF (reference sequence). The CDR3 has 13 amino acids. V shed 8 bases and J shed 5 bases, with 16 bases lying between them. The CDR3 DNA follows: TGTGCCACCTCTCGGAGACAGGTCGACGAGCAGTACTTC. Protein sequence: CATSRRQVDEQYF.